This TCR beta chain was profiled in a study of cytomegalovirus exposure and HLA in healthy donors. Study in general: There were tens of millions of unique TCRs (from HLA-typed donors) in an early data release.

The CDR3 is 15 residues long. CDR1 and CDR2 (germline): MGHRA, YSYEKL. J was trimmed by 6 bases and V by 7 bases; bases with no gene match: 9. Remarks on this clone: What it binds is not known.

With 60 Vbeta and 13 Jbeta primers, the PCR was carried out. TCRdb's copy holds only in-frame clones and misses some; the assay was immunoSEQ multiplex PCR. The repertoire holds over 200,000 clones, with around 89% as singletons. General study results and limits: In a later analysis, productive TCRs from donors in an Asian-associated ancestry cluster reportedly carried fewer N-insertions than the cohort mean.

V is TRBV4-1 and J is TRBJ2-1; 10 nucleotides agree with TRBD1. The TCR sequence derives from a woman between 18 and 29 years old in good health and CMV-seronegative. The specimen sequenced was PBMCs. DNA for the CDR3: TGCGCCAGCAAAAGGACAGGGGGTTTCGCCAATGAGCAGTTCTTC. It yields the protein CASKRTGGFANEQFF.